These T cell receptor beta chains were read from a single sample in a study of cytotoxic CD8 clonotypes in ibrutinib-treated CLL. Repertoires were generated with immunoSEQ multiplex PCR, while TCRdb's copy carries only in-frame clones and drops some. The sample contains about 310,000 clones, just under 80% of which appear only once. The specimen comprised PBMCs, sampled before ibrutinib treatment. These receptors were collected from a human donor with chronic lymphocytic leukemia. The CDR3 runs from the conserved cysteine through the conserved F or W. A D gene is named only where the DNA matches it firmly. A row's size may be missing; if present it is once, few, many or a size class.

j_call d_call clone_size v_call cdr3_nt cdr3_aa
TRBJ2-7 . . TRBV27 TGTGCCAGCAGTTTTAATGAGGGGGGGGTCTCCTACGAGCAGTACTTC CASSFNEGGVSYEQYF
TRBJ2-1 TRBD2 . TRBV5-1 TGCGCCAGCAGTCGTGGGGGGACTAGCGATTCCTACAATGAGCAGTTCTTC CASSRGGTSDSYNEQFF
TRBJ2-4 . . TRBV2 TGTGCCAGCATCCTGGGGAAAAACATTCAGTACTTC CASILGKNIQYF
TRBJ1-1 . . TRBV18 TGTGCCAGCTCACCGACTCCAGGGGATGCTGAAGCTTTCTTT CASSPTPGDAEAFF
TRBJ2-1 TRBD2 . TRBV25-1 TGTGCCAGCGGACTAGCGGGATTAAGAGAGCAGTTCTTC CASGLAGLREQFF
TRBJ2-3 . . TRBV19 TGTGCCAGGATTATGAGGAGGGTGGCAGATACGCAGTATTTT CARIMRRVADTQYF
TRBJ1-2 . . TRBV4-3 TGCGCCAGCAGCCAAGGGGCTCAGGGAGACTATGGCTACACCTTC CASSQGAQGDYGYTF
TRBJ1-1 . . TRBV10-2 TGCGCCAGCAGTAGGGGAAGCGCTGAAGCTTTCTTT CASSRGSAEAFF
TRBJ1-3 . . TRBV6-5 TGTGCCAGCAGTTATCGCGGAAACTCTGGAAACACCATATATTTT CASSYRGNSGNTIYF
TRBJ1-4 TRBD1 many TRBV27 TGTGCCAGTCAGCCCCTCGGACAGGGGCGAAATGAAAAACTGTTTTTT CASQPLGQGRNEKLFF
TRBJ2-7 . . TRBV6-4 TGTGCCAGCAGTGCGCCGGGACCGAGGACCTACGAGCAGTACTTC CASSAPGPRTYEQYF
TRBJ2-1 TRBD2 . TRBV6-6 TGTGCCAGCAGTTACTCTCCTAGCGGCTCCTACAATGAGCAGTTCTTC CASSYSPSGSYNEQFF
TRBJ2-7 TRBD2 . TRBV7-9 TGTGCCAGCAGCTTAGCATTGACTAGCGGGAGCGGCGAGCAGTACTTC CASSLALTSGSGEQYF
TRBJ2-1 . . TRBV5-4 TGTGCCAGCAGCACCCCAGCGGCCAACGATGAGCAGTTCTTC CASSTPAANDEQFF
TRBJ2-1 TRBD2 . TRBV11-2 TGTGCCAGCAGCCCTCGGCTAGCGGGCTCCTACAATGAGCAGTTCTTC CASSPRLAGSYNEQFF
TRBJ2-7 . . TRBV30 TGTGCCTGGAGTGTAACCTTAGGTTGGGGAGCCGGAGCCTACGAGCAGTACTTC CAWSVTLGWGAGAYEQYF
TRBJ1-5 . . TRBV28 TGTGCCAGCAGTCCTTCAGACAAGACCAATCAGCCCCAGCATTTT CASSPSDKTNQPQHF
TRBJ1-2 TRBD1 . TRBV11-2 TGTGCCAGCAGCTTAGATCTAAGGCAGGGGGCGCAGGGTGGCTACACCTTC CASSLDLRQGAQGGYTF
TRBJ1-2 . . TRBV27 TGTGCCAGCAGTTTGGACGGTCTCTCTGGCTACACCTTC CASSLDGLSGYTF
TRBJ2-5 . . TRBV25-1 TGTGCCAGCAGTGAAGGGGTAGCCGGGGGAGAGACCCAGTACTTC CASSEGVAGGETQYF
TRBJ1-4 TRBD1 . TRBV7-9 TGTGCCAGCAGACAAGGACAGGCCAATGAAAAACTGTTTTTT CASRQGQANEKLFF
TRBJ1-1 . . TRBV7-6 TGTGCCAGCAGCGACAGAGAGAACACTGAAGCTTTCTTT CASSDRENTEAFF
TRBJ2-1 . . TRBV7-9 TGTGCCAGCAGCCACCGAGACAGAGACAATGAGCAGTTCTTC CASSHRDRDNEQFF
TRBJ2-7 . . TRBV7-8 TGTGCCAGCAGAAAAAGGGGCCGTATCTACGAGCAGTACTTC CASRKRGRIYEQYF
TRBJ1-2 TRBD1 . TRBV7-3 TGTGCCAGCAGACCCGACAGGGGCCATGGCTACACCTTC CASRPDRGHGYTF
TRBJ2-7 . . TRBV6-5 TGTGCCAGCAGCGCCCCCTCAACCTACGAGCAGTACTTC CASSAPSTYEQYF
TRBJ1-2 TRBD1 . TRBV18 TGTGCCAGCTCACCACCGTCGCAGGGGGCCGGAGGCTACACCTTC CASSPPSQGAGGYTF
TRBJ2-5 . few TRBV2 TGTGCCAGCAGTAACCCGGGTGGGGGCTGGACCCAGTACTTC CASSNPGGGWTQYF
TRBJ1-2 . . TRBV7-9 TGTGCCAGCAGCTTAGAATCCGGTAGAGGCTACACCTTC CASSLESGRGYTF
TRBJ1-2 . . TRBV25-1 TGTGCCAGCAGTGAATGGGGGGGCAACTATGGCTACACCTTC CASSEWGGNYGYTF
TRBJ1-5 TRBD1 . TRBV5-6 TGTGCCAGCGGACAGGGGCCAAATCAGCCCCAGCATTTT CASGQGPNQPQHF
TRBJ2-3 TRBD1 . TRBV5-1 TGCGCCAGCAGCCTGGGACAGGGTTCAGATACGCAGTATTTT CASSLGQGSDTQYF
TRBJ1-2 TRBD1 . TRBV5-4 TGTGCCAGCAGCTTGGGAGGCAGGGGGGCGGATGGCTACACCTTC CASSLGGRGADGYTF
TRBJ1-2 . . TRBV5-1 TGCGCCAGCAGTCTGATTTCCAACTCTAACTATGGCTACACCTTC CASSLISNSNYGYTF
TRBJ2-1 . . TRBV7-2 TGTGCCAGCAGCTTCTTGGCTAGTGTAAATGAGCAGTTCTTC CASSFLASVNEQFF
TRBJ2-1 . once TRBV19 TGTGCCAGTAGTCTCTACCTGACTAGCACAGGGTATGAGCAGTTCTTC CASSLYLTSTGYEQFF
TRBJ2-5 . . TRBV7-7 TGTGCCAGCAGCTTAGCGGACCGTTTGGCCCAGTACTTC CASSLADRLAQYF
TRBJ2-2 TRBD1 . TRBV4-3 TGCGCCAGCAGCCTGGAGGGACAGGAGTTTACCGGGGAGCTGTTTTTT CASSLEGQEFTGELFF
TRBJ2-3 TRBD2 . TRBV28 TGTGCCAGCGGCCTAGCGGGGAGGGGCACAGATACGCAGTATTTT CASGLAGRGTDTQYF
TRBJ2-5 TRBD2 few TRBV9 TGTGCCAGCAGCGTAGGTCTAGCGGGAAGGGCTGGCGAGACCCAGTACTTC CASSVGLAGRAGETQYF